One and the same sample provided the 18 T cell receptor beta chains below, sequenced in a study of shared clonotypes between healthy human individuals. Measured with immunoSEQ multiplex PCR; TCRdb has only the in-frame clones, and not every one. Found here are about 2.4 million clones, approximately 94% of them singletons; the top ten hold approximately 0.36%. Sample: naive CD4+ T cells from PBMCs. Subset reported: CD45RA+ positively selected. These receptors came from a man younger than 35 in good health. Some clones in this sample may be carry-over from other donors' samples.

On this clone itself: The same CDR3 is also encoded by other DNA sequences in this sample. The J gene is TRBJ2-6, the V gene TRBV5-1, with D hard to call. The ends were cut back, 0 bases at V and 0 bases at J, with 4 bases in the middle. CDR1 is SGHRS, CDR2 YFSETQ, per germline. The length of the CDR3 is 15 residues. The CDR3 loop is CASSLGPSGANVLTF. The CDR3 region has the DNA TGCGCCAGCAGCTTGGGCCCCTCTGGGGCCAACGTCCTGACTTTC.

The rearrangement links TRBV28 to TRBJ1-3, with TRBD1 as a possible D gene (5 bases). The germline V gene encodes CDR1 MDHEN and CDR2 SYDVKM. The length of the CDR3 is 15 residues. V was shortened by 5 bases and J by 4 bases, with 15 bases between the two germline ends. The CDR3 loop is CASSPPAGKGNTIYF. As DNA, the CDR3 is TGTGCCAGCAGTCCCCCTGCAGGGAAAGGAAACACCATATATTTT.

CDR3 region: CASSAAGSTRAEAFF. In DNA, the CDR3 is TGTGCCAGCAGCGCGGCGGGGTCCACACGTGCTGAAGCTTTCTTT. The gene calls are TRBV5-5 and TRBJ1-1; D unclear. This CDR3 has 15 residues. Looked up from germline, CDR1 is SGHKS and CDR2 is YYEKEE (reference sequence). Trimming pared 4 bases from V and 6 bases from J, leaving 19 bases between.

CDR3 amino acids: CASSFLGTGAYEQYF. DNA of the CDR3: TGCGCCAGCAGCTTTTTGGGGACAGGTGCCTACGAGCAGTACTTC. V gene TRBV5-1 combines with J gene TRBJ2-7; 8 bases agree with TRBD1. Germline CDR1 reads SGHRS; CDR2 reads YFSETQ. This CDR3 spans 15 amino acids. Losses at the gene ends were 2 bases for V and 2 bases for J; bases not matched to a gene: 6.

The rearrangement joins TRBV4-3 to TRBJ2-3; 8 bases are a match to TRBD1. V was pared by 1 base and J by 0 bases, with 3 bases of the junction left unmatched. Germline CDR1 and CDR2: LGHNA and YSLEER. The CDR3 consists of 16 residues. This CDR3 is CASSQGQGLSTDTQYF. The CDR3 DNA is TGCGCCAGCAGCCAAGGACAGGGGCTGAGCACAGATACGCAGTATTTT.

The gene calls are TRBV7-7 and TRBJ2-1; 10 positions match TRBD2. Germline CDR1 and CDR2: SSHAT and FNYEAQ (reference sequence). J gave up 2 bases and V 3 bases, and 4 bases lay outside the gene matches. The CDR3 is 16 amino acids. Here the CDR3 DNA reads TGTGCCAGCAGCTTCCAACTAGCGGGAACCTACAATGAGCAGTTCTTC. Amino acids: CASSFQLAGTYNEQFF. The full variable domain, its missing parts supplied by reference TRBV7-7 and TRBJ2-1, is GAGVSQSPRYKVTKRGQDVTLRCDPISSHATLYWYQQALGQGPEFLTYFNYEAQPDKSGLPSDRFSAERPEGSISTLTIQRTEQRDSAMYRCASSFQLAGTYNEQFFGPGTRLTVL.

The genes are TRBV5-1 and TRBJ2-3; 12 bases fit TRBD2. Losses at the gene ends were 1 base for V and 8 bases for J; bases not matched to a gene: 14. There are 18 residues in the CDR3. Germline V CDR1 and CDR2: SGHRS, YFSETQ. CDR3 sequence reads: CASSLTSGRTPSLATQYF. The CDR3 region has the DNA TGCGCCAGCAGCTTGACTAGCGGGAGGACCCCGTCTCTAGCTACGCAGTATTTT.

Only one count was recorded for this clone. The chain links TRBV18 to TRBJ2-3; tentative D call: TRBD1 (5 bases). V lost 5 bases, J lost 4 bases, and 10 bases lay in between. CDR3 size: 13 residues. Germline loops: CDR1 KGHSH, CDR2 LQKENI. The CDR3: CASSLRGADTQYF. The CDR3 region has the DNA TGTGCCAGCTCATTAAGGGGCGCAGATACGCAGTATTTT.

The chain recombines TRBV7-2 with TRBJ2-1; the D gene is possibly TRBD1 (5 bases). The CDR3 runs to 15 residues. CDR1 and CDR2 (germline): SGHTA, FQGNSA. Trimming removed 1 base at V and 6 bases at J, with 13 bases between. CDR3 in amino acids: CASSLDSQGPNEQFF. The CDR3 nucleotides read TGTGCCAGCAGCTTAGACAGCCAGGGCCCCAATGAGCAGTTCTTC.

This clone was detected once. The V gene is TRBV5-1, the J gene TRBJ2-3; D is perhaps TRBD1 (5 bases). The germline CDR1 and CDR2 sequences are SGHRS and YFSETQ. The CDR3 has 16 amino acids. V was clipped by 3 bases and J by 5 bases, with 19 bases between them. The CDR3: CASSSETLGHGDTQYF. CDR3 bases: TGCGCCAGCAGCTCCGAGACTCTGGGGCACGGAGATACGCAGTATTTT.

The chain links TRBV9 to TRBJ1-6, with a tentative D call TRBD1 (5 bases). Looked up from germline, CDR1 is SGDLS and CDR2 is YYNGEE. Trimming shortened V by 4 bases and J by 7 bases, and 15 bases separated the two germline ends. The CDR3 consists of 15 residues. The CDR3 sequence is CASSSRGDLNSPLHF. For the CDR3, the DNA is TGTGCCAGCAGCTCCCGCGGGGACCTAAATTCACCCCTCCACTTT.

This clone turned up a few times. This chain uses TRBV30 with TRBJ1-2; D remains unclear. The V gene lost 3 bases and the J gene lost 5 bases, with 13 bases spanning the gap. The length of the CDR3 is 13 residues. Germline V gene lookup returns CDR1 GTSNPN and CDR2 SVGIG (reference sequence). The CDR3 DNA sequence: TGTGCCTGGAGAAGAGGTCAGTCTTATGGCTACACCTTC. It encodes CAWRRGQSYGYTF.

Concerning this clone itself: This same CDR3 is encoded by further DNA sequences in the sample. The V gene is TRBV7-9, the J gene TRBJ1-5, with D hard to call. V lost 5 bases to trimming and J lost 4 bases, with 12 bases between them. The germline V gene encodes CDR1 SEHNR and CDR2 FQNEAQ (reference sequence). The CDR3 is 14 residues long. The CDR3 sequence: CASSPGSRNQPQHF. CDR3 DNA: TGTGCCAGCAGCCCCGGCAGTCGTAATCAGCCCCAGCATTTT. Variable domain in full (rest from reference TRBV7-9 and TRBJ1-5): DTGVSQNPRHKITKRGQNVTFRCDPISEHNRLYWYRQTLGQGPEFLTYFQNEAQLEKSRLLSDRFSAERPKGSFSTLEIQRTEQGDSAMYLCASSPGSRNQPQHFGDGTRLSIL.

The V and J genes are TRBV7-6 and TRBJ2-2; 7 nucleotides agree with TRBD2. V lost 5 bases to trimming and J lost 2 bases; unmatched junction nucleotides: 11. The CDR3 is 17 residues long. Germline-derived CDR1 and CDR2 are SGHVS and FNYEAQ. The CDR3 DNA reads TGTGCCAGCAGCCCGCGTGGTGGCGGGAGTAACACCGGGGAGCTGTTTTTT. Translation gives CASSPRGGGSNTGELFF.

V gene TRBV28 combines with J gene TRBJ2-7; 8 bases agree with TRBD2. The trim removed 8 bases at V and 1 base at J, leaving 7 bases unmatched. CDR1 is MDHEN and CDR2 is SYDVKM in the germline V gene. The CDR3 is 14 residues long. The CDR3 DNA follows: TGTGCCAGCGCCACTAGCGGACCTTCCTACGAGCAGTACTTC. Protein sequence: CASATSGPSYEQYF.

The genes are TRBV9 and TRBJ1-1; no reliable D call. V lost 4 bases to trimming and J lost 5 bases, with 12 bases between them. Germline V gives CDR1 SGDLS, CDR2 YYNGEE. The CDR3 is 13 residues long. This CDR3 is CASSLGSGTEAFF. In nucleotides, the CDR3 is TGTGCCAGCAGCCTCGGGTCGGGGACTGAAGCTTTCTTT.

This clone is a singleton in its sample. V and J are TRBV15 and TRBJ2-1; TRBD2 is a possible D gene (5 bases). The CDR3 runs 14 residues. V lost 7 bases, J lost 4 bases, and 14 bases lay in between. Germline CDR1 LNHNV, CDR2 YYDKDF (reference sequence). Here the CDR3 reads CATKTGLDYNEQFF. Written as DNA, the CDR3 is TGTGCCACCAAGACCGGACTGGATTACAATGAGCAGTTCTTC. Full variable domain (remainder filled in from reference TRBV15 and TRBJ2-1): DAMVIQNPRYQVTQFGKPVTLSCSQTLNHNVMYWYQQKSSQAPKLLFHYYDKDFNNEADTPDNFQSRRPNTSFCFLDIRSPGLGDTAMYLCATKTGLDYNEQFFGPGTRLTVL.

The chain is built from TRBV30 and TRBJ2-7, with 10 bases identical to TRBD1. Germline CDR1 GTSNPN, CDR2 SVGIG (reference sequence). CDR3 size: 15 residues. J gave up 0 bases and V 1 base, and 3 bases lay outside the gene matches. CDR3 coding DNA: TGTGCCTGGAGTGCGACAGGGGGCCTCTCCTACGAGCAGTACTTC. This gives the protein CAWSATGGLSYEQYF.